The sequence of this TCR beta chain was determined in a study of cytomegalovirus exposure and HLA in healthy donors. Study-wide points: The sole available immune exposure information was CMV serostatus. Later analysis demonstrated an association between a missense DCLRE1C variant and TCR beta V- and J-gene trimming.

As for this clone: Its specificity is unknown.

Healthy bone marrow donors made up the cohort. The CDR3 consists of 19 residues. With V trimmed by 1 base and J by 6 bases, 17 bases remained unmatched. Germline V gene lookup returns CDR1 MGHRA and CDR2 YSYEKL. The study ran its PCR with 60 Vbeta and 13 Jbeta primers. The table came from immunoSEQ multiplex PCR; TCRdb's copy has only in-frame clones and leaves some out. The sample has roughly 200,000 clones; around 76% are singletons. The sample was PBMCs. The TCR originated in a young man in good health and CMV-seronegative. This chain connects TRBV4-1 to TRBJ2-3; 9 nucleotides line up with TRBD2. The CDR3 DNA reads TGCGCCAGCAGCCAAGTCCCTAGCCTAGCGGGGAGGGGGCTGGATACGCAGTATTTT. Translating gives CASSQVPSLAGRGLDTQYF.